The 9 T cell receptor beta chains reported below all come from one sample, sequenced in a study of shared clonotypes between healthy human individuals. As defined, naive CD8 cells were CD45RO-negative and positively selected for CCR7, with terminally differentiated effector memory CD45RA+ cells excluded. Profiled with immunoSEQ multiplex PCR; TCRdb holds only in-frame clones, not every one. The table includes fewer than 800,000 clones, 92% detected once. The material sequenced was naive CD8+ T cells sorted from blood. Every receptor here comes from a man aged 25-45 years in good health.

The genes are TRBV11-2 and TRBJ2-7; 8 bases line up with TRBD2. The CDR3 runs 16 residues. Germline V CDR1 and CDR2: SGHAT, FQNNGV. The V and J ends lost 5 bases and 2 bases, in that order; junction bases with no gene match: 11. The DNA of the CDR3 is TGTGCCAGCAGCGTTAGTCCGGGGGGGCGCACCTACGAGCAGTACTTC. It is translated as CASSVSPGGRTYEQYF.

This chain joins TRBV2 and TRBJ2-1, with 12 bases identical to TRBD2. Trimming removed 8 bases from V and 5 bases from J; junction bases left unmatched: 10. Germline-derived CDR1 and CDR2 are SNHLY and FYNNEI. This CDR3 comprises 16 residues. This chain's CDR3 is CASPPRRTSGNNEQFF. The CDR3, as DNA: TGTGCCAGCCCTCCCCGCCGGACTAGCGGGAACAATGAGCAGTTCTTC. Full variable domain (missing parts from reference TRBV2 and TRBJ2-1): EPEVTQTPSHQVTQMGQEVILRCVPISNHLYFYWYRQILGQKVEFLVSFYNNEISEKSEIFDDQFSVERPDGSNFTLKIRSTKLEDSAMYFCASPPRRTSGNNEQFFGPGTRLTVL.

The chain joins TRBV2 to TRBJ2-2; D call uncertain. The germline V gene encodes CDR1 SNHLY and CDR2 FYNNEI. The length of the CDR3 is 15 residues. V shed 6 bases and J shed 4 bases, with 15 bases lying between them. CDR3: CASSAAEASTGELFF. The CDR3 DNA reads as TGTGCCAGCAGCGCTGCAGAGGCCTCCACCGGGGAGCTGTTTTTT.

The chain links TRBV29-1 to TRBJ2-2; 7 bases are a match to TRBD1. The CDR3 loop spans 13 amino acids. CDR1 is SQVTM and CDR2 is ANQGSEA in the germline V gene. J lost 3 bases, V lost 5 bases, and 3 bases had no gene match. CDR3 sequence: CSVTDRDTGELFF. The CDR3 DNA sequence: TGCAGCGTTACCGACAGGGACACCGGGGAGCTGTTTTTT.

A note on this clone: This specimen includes other DNA sequences encoding the same CDR3. The V call is TRBV27, the J call TRBJ2-1; D gene ambiguous. Germline lookup yields CDR1 MNHEY and CDR2 SMNVEV (reference sequence). The CDR3 runs 12 residues. V was pared by 3 bases and J by 7 bases, with 7 bases between. CDR3 region: CASSFLRNEQFF. CDR3 sequence (DNA): TGTGCCAGCAGTTTTCTTAGGAATGAGCAGTTCTTC.

The gene calls are TRBV2 and TRBJ2-7, with D hard to call. V was clipped by 4 bases and J by 2 bases, with 12 bases between them. The CDR3 is 14 amino acids. CDR1 SNHLY and CDR2 FYNNEI come from the germline V gene. CDR3 amino acids: CASSGKPNPYEQYF. The CDR3 coding sequence is TGTGCCAGCAGTGGTAAACCGAATCCCTACGAGCAGTACTTC.

As concerns this clone: Other DNA sequences in this sample translate to the same CDR3. V usage is TRBV29-1 and J usage is TRBJ2-1; 7 bases are a match to TRBD2. Germline-derived CDR1 and CDR2 are SQVTM and ANQGSEA. Germline trimming cut 3 bases from V and 7 bases from J; bases unmatched to any gene: 6. The CDR3 has 13 residues. The DNA for the CDR3 is TGCAGCGTTGACGGCGGGAGCGTTAATGAGCAGTTCTTC. This gives the protein CSVDGGSVNEQFF.

Comment on this clone: This CDR3 is also generated by other DNA sequences in the sample. V gene TRBV6-5 combines with J gene TRBJ2-1, with a weak D call TRBD1 (6 bases). Germline V gene data show CDR1 as MNHEY and CDR2 as SVGAGI. The V and J ends lost 2 bases and 10 bases respectively, with 9 bases between them. This CDR3 has 12 residues. The CDR3 sequence is CASSYRGSEQFF. In DNA form, the CDR3 reads TGTGCCAGCAGTTACAGGGGGAGCGAGCAGTTCTTC.

The V gene is TRBV7-6, the J gene TRBJ2-2; tentatively, D is TRBD2 (6 bases). The CDR3 runs to 17 residues. Trimming pared 0 bases from V and 0 bases from J, leaving 11 bases between. Germline values: CDR1 SGHVS, CDR2 FNYEAQ. The CDR3 DNA reads as TGTGCCAGCAGCTTAGCGCCGGGGGACCCGAACACCGGGGAGCTGTTTTTT. Translation: CASSLAPGDPNTGELFF.